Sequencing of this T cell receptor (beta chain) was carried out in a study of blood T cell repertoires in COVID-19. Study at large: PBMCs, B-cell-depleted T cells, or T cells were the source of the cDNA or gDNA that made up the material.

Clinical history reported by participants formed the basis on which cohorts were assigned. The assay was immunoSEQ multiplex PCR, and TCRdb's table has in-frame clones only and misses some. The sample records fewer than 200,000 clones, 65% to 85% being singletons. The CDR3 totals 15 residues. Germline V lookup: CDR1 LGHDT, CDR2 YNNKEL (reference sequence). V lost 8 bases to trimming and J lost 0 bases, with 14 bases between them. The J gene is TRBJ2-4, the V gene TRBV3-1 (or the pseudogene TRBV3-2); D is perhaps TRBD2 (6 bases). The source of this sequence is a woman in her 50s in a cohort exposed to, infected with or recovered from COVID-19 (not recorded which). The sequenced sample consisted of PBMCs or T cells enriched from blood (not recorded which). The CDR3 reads CASAGSGGAKNIQYF. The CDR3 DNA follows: TGTGCCAGCGCGGGGTCGGGTGGAGCCAAAAACATTCAGTACTTC.